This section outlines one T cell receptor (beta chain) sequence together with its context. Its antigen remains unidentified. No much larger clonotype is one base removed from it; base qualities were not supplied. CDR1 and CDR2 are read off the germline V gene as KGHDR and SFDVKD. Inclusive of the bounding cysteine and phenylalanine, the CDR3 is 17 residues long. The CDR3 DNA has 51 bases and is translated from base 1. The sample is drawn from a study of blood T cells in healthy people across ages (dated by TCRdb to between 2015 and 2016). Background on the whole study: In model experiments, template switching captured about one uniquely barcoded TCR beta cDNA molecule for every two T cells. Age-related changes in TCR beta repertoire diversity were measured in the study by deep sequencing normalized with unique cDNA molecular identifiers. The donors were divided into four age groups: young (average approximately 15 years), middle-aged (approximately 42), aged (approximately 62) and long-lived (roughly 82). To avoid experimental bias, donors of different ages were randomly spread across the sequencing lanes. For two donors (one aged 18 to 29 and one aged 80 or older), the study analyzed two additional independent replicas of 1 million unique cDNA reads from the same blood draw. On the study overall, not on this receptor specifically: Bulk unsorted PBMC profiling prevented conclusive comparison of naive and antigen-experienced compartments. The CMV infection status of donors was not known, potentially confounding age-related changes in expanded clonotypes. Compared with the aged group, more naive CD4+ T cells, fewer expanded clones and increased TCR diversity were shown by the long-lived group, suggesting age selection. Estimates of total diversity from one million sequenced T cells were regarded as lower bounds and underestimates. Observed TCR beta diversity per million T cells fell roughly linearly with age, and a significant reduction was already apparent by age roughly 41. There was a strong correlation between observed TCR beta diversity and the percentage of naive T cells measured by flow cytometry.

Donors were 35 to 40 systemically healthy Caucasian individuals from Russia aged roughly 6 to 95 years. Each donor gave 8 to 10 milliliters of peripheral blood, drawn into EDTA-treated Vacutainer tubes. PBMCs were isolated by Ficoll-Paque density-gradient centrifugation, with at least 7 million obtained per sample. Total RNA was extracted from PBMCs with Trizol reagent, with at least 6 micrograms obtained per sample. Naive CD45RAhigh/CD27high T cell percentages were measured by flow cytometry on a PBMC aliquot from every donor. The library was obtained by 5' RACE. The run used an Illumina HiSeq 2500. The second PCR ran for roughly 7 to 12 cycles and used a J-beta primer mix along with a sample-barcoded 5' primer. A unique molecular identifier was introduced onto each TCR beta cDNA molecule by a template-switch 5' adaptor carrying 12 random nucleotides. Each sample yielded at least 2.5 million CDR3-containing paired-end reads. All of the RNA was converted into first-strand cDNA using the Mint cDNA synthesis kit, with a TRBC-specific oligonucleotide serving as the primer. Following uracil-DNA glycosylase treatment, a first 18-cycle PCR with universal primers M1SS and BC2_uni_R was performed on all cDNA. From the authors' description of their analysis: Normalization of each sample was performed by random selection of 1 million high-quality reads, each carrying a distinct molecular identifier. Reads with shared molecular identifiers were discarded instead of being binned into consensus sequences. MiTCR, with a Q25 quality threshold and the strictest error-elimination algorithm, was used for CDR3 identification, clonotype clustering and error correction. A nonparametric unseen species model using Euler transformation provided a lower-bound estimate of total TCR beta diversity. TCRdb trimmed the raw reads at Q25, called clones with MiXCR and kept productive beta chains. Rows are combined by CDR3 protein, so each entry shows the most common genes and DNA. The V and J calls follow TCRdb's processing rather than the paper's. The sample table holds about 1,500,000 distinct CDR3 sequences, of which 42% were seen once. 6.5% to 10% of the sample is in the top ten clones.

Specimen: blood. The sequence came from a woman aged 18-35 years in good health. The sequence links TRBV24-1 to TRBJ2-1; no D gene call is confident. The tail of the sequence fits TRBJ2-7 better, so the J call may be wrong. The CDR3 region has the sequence CATSDLAPDGSYNEQYF. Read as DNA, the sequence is TGTGCCACCAGTGATTTGGCTCCTGATGGGTCCTACAATGAGCAGTACTTC.